This TCR beta chain was found in a study of cytomegalovirus exposure and HLA in healthy donors. Study-wide results and limits: Across donors, sequencing depth was assumed by presence/absence analyses to be roughly uniform. Under in vitro conditions, a few CMV-associated chains were confirmed as specific for CMV antigens. In a later analysis, a missense DCLRE1C variant was linked to TCR beta V- and J-gene trimming.

This clone has just a few counts. Its antigen remains unidentified. Vbeta (60) and Jbeta (13) primers were used in the PCR. Source study methods: In a later analysis, 79 million or so unique TCR beta chains included roughly 11 million shared by two or more donors. Measured with immunoSEQ multiplex PCR; TCRdb has only the in-frame clones, and not every one. V, J and clone size were drawn from that table, and D and trimming were deduced from the DNA. This repertoire shows 210,000 or so clones, 76% found once; its top ten account for 0.55% to 0.75%. Germline V lookup: CDR1 SEHNR, CDR2 FQNEAQ (reference sequence). Trimming at V came to 5 bases and at J to 4 bases, leaving 4 bases not matched to a gene. The CDR3 loop spans 13 amino acids.

This chain links TRBV7-9 with TRBJ1-1, with 7 bases identical to TRBD1. This TCR was recovered from a man aged 18 to 29 in good health and CMV-seronegative. The material sequenced was PBMCs. CDR3 DNA: TGTGCCAGCAGCGCCCAGGGGGGCACTGAAGCTTTCTTT. Its translation: CASSAQGGTEAFF.